This T cell receptor beta chain comes out of a study of shared clonotypes between healthy human individuals. General study findings and limits: Though the depth was large, rarefaction showed that sorted-subset sequencing was incomplete.

Study donors comprised healthy, HIV-negative adults devoid of recent acute infection or vaccination. It was into CD45RA+ naive and CD45RA-negative memory subsets that the CD4+ cells were split. As for this clone: Its antigen is undetermined.

Germline loops: CDR1 SGHRS, CDR2 YFSETQ. This CDR3 is 18 amino acids long. The trim removed 4 bases at V and 6 bases at J, leaving 16 bases unmatched. The authors split each subset's genomic DNA evenly across several immunoSEQ plates. The data were produced by immunoSEQ multiplex PCR, yet TCRdb's version contains in-frame clones alone and is incomplete. Among 400,000 to 600,000 clones listed, 90% to 97% were seen once. The receptor comes from a woman aged 25-40 years in good health. The sample comprised naive CD4+ T cells sorted from blood. Specified subset: CD45RA+ positively selected. The gene calls are TRBV5-1 and TRBJ2-7, with 13 bases aligning to TRBD2. This CDR3 is CASSNGLAGALVPSEQYF. The DNA for the CDR3 is TGCGCCAGCAGCAATGGACTAGCGGGAGCGCTGGTTCCCTCCGAGCAGTACTTC.